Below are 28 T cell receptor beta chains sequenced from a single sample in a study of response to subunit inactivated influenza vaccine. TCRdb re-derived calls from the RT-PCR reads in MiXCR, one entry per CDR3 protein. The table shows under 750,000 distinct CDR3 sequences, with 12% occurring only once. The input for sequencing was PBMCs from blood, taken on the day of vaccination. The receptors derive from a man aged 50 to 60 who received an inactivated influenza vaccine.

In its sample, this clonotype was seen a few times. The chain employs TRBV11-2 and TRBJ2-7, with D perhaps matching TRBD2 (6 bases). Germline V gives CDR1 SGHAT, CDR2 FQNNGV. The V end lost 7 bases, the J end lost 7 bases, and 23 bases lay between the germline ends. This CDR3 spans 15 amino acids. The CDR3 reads CASNPPGAIGSEQYF. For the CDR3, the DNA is TGTGCCAGCAACCCTCCGGGAGCGATCGGATCAGAGCAGTACTTC.

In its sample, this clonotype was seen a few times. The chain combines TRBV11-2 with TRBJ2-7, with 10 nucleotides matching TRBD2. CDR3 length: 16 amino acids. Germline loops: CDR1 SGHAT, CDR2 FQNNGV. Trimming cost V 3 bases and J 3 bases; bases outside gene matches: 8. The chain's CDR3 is CASSLSLLAGFYEQYF. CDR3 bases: TGTGCCAGCAGCTTGTCGTTACTAGCGGGATTCTACGAGCAGTACTTC.

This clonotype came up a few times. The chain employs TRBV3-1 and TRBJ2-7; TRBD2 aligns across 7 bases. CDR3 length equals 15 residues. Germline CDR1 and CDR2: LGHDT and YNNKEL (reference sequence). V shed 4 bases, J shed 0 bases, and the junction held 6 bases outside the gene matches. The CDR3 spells CASSREGTYSYEQYF. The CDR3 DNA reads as TGTGCCAGCAGCCGGGAGGGGACCTACTCCTACGAGCAGTACTTC.

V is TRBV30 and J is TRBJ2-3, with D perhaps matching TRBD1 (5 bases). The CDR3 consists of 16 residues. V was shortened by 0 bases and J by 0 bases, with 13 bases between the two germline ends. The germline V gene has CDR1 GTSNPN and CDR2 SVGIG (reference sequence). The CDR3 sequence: CAWSVGGHRSTDTQYF. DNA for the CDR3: TGTGCCTGGAGTGTAGGCGGACACCGAAGCACAGATACGCAGTATTTT. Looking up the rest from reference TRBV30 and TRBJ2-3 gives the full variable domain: SQTIHQWPATLVQPVGSPLSLECTVEGTSNPNLYWYRQAAGRGLQLLFYSVGIGQISSEVPQNLSASRPQDRQFILSSKKLLLSDSGFYLCAWSVGGHRSTDTQYFGPGTRLTVL.

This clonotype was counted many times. The CDR3: CASSLLGQGSYEQYF. For the CDR3, the DNA is TGCGCCAGCAGCTTGCTGGGACAGGGAAGCTACGAGCAGTACTTC. The chain uses TRBV5-1 and TRBJ2-7; 9 bases fit TRBD1. The CDR3 covers 15 residues. V was pared by 1 base and J by 3 bases, with 5 bases of the junction left unmatched. The germline V gene has CDR1 SGHRS and CDR2 YFSETQ.

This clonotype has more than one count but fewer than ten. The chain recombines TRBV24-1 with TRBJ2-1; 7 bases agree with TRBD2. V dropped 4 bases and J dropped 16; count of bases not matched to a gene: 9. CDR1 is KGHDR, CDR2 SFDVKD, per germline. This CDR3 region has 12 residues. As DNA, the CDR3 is TGTGCCACCAGTGAATCTGGGACTAATTCTTTCTTC. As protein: CATSESGTNSFF.

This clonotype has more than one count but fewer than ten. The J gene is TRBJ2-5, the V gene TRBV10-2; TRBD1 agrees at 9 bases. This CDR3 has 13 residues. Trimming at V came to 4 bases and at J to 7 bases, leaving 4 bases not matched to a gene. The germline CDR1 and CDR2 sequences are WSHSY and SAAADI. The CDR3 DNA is TGCGCCAGCAGTGTCAGACAGGGGGGGACCCAGTACTTC. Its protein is CASSVRQGGTQYF.

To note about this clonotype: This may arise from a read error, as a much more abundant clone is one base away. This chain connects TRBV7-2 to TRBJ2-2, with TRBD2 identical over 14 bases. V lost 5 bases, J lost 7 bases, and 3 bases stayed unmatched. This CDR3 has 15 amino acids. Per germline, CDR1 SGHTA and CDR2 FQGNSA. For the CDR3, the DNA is TGTGCCAGCAGCCCGGGACTAGCGGGAGTCGGGGAGCTGTTTTTT. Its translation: CASSPGLAGVGELFF.

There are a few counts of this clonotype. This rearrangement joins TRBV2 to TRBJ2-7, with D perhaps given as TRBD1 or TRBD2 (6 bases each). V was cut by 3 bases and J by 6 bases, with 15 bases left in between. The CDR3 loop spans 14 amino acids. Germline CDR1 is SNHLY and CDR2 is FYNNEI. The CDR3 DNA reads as TGTGCCAGCAGTGATCGGGGGCCCCTCGGCGAGCAGTACTTC. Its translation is CASSDRGPLGEQYF.

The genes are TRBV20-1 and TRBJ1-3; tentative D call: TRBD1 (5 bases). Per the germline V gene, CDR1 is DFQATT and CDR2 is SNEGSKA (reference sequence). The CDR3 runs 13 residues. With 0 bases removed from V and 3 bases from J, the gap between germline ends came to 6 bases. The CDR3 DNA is TGCAGTGCTAGAGATGACAGTGGAAACACCATATATTTT. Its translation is CSARDDSGNTIYF.

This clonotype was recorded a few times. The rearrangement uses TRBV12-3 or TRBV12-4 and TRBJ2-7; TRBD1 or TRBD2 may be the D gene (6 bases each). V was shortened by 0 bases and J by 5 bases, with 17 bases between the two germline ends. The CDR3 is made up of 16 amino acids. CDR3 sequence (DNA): TGTGCCAGCAGTTTAGCGGGGGCCCCGGGACTTCACGAGCAGTACTTC. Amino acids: CASSLAGAPGLHEQYF.

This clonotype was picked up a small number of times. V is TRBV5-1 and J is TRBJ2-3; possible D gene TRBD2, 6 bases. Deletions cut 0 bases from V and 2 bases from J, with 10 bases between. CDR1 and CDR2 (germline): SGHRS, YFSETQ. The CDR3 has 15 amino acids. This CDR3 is CASSLGAGTTDTQYF. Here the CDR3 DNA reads TGCGCCAGCAGCTTGGGGGCGGGGACCACAGATACGCAGTATTTT.

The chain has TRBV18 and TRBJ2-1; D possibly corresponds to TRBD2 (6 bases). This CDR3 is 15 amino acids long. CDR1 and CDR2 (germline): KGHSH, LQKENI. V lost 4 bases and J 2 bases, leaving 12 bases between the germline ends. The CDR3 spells CASSHSGLPYNEQFF. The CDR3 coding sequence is TGTGCCAGCTCACATAGCGGCCTACCCTACAATGAGCAGTTCTTC.

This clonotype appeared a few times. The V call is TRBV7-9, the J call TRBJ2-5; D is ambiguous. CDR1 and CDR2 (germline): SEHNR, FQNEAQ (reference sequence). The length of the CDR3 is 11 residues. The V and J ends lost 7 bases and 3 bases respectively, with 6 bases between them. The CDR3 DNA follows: TGTGCCAGCACCGTTAAAGAGACCCAGTACTTC. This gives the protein CASTVKETQYF.

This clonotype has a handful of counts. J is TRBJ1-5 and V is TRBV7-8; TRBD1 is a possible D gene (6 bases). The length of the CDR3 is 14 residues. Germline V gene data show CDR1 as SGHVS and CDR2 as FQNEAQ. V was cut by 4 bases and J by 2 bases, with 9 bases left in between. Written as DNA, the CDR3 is TGTGCCAGCAGCTCCCCAGGGGGCAATCAGCCCCAGCATTTT. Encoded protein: CASSSPGGNQPQHF.

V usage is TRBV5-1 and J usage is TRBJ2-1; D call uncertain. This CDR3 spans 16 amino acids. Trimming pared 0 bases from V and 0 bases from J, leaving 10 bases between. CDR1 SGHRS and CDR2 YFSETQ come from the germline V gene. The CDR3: CASSLVWESSYNEQFF. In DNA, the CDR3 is TGCGCCAGCAGCTTGGTGTGGGAAAGCTCCTACAATGAGCAGTTCTTC.

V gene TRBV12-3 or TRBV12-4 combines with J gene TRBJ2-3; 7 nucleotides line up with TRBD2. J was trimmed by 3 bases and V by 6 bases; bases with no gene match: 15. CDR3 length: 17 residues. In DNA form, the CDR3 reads TGTGCCAGCAGCTTCGAGCCTGGCGGGAGCGTGACAGATACGCAGTATTTT. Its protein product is CASSFEPGGSVTDTQYF.

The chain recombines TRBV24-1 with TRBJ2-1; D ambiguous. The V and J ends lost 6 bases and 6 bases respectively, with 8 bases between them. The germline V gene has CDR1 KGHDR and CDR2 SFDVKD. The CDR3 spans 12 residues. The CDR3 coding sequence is TGTGCCACCAGTATCACCGGCAATGAGCAGTTCTTC. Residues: CATSITGNEQFF.

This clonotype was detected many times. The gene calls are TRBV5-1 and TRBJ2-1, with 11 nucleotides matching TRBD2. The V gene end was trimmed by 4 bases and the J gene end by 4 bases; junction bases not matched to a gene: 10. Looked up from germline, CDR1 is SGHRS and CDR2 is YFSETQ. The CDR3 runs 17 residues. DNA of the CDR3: TGCGCCAGCAGCCTGGGGGGGACTAGCGGAGTATACAATGAGCAGTTCTTC. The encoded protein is CASSLGGTSGVYNEQFF.

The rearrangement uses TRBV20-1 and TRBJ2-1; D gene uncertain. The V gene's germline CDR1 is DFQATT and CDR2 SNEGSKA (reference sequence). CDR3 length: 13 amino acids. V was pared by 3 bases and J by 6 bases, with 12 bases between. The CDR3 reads CSASSSLCNEQFF. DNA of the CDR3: TGCAGTGCTAGTTCCAGCCTCTGCAATGAGCAGTTCTTC.

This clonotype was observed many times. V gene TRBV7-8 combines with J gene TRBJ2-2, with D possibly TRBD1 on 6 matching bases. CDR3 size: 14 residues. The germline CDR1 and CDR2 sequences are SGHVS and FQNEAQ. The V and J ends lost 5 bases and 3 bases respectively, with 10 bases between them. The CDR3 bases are TGTGCCAGCAGCGCCGGACAGCACACCGGGGAGCTGTTTTTT. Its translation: CASSAGQHTGELFF.

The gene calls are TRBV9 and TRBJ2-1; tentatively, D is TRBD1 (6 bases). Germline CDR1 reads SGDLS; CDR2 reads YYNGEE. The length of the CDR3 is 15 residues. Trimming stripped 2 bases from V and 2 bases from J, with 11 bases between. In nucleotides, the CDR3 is TGTGCCAGCAGCGTTTCTAACAGGGCCTACAATGAGCAGTTCTTC. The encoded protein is CASSVSNRAYNEQFF.

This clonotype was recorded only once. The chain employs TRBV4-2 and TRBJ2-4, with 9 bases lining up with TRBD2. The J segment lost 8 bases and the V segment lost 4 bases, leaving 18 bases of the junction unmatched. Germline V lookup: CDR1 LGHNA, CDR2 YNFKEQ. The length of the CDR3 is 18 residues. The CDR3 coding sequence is TGTGCCAGCAGCCCGCTGCGGGCGGGAGGGATGGGAAGGGACATTCAGTACTTC. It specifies CASSPLRAGGMGRDIQYF.

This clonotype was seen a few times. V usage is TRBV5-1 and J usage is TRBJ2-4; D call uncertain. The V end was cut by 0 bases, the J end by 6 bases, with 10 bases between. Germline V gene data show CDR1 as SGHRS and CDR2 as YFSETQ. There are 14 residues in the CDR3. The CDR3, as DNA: TGCGCCAGCAGCTTGGGAACAGAAATAAACATTCAGTACTTC. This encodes CASSLGTEINIQYF.

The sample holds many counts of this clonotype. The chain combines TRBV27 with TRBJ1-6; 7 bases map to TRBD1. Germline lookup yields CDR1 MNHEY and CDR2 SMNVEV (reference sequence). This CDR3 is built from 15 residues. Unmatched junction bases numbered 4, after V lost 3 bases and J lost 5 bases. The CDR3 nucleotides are TGTGCCAGCAGTTTGGGCCAGGGGGATAATTCACCCCTCCACTTT. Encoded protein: CASSLGQGDNSPLHF.

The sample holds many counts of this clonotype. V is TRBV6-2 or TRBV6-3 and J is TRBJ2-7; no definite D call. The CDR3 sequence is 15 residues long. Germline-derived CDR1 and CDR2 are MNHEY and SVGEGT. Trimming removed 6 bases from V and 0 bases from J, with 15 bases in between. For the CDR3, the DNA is TGTGCCAGCAGACCAACTGGACGGTACTCCTACGAGCAGTACTTC. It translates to CASRPTGRYSYEQYF.

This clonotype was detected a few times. The CDR3 sequence is CATTPFQGNTGELFF. In DNA, the CDR3 is TGTGCCACCACACCTTTTCAGGGGAACACCGGGGAGCTGTTTTTT. The chain has TRBV19 and TRBJ2-2, with D possibly matching TRBD1 (5 bases). Germline V gene sequence: CDR1 LNHDA, CDR2 SQIVND (reference sequence). V was cut by 10 bases and J by 1 base, with 16 bases left in between. The CDR3 contains 15 residues.

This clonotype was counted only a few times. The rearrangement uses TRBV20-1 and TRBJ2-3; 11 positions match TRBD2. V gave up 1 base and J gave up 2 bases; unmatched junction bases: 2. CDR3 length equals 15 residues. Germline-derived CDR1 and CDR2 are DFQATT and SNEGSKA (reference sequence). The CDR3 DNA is TGCAGTGCTAGAGGACTAGCGGGGAACACAGATACGCAGTATTTT. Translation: CSARGLAGNTDTQYF.